Described below is a single T cell receptor (beta chain) sequence and its context. J was trimmed by 1 base and V by 6 bases; bases with no gene match: 13. CDR3 size: 18 residues. The V gene's germline CDR1 is SGHKS and CDR2 YYEKEE (reference sequence). These data originate in a study of TIL therapy for anti-PD-1-resistant metastatic lung cancer. The immunoSEQ assay was v3. Clones were read by immunoSEQ multiplex PCR, and TCRdb kept only the in-frame ones, dropping some. The data hold some 50,000 clones, with 70% to 85% observed a single time. Time point specified: pre-treatment sample, taken before nivolumab and TIL therapy.

This receptor was identified in a man in his sixties or seventies with non-small cell lung cancer. The sequenced sample was blood, obtained at baseline. This chain joins TRBV5-5 and TRBJ2-3, with 11 bases matching TRBD2. Here the CDR3 DNA reads TGTGCCAGCATTCAGCGGTTCATACTAGCGGGAGGCACAGATACGCAGTATTTT. Its protein is CASIQRFILAGGTDTQYF.